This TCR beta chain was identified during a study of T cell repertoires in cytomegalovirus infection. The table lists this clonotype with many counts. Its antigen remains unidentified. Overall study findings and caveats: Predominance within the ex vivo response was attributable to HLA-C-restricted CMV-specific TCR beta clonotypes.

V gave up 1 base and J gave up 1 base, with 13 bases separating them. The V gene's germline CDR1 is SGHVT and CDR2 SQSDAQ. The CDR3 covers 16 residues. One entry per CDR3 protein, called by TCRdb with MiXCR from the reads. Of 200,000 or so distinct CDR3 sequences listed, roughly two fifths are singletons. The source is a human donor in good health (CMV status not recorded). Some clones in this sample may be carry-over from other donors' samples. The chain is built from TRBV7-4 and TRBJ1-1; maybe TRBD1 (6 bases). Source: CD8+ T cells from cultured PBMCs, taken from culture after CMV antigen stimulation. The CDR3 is CASSLDQGKANTEAFF. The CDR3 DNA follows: TGTGCCAGCAGCTTAGATCAGGGGAAAGCGAACACTGAAGCTTTCTTT.